The rows below give T cell receptor beta chains drawn from one sample of a study of blood T cells in healthy people across ages. TCRdb used MiXCR to reprocess the 5' RACE reads, holding one entry per CDR3 protein. The sample holds 1.4 million or so distinct CDR3 sequences, 35% to 45% seen once. The specimen was blood. The receptors originated from a young woman in good health. Each CDR3 is given with its conserved first and last residue. A D gene is named only where the DNA matches it firmly.

j_gene | d_gene | v_gene | CDR3aa
TRBJ1-3 | NA | TRBV7-2 | CASSHLIRTGLGRNTIYF
TRBJ2-1 | TRBD2 | TRBV5-1 | CASSSGLAGGPTLNEQFF
TRBJ1-5 | NA | TRBV6-2/TRBV6-3 | CASSYRGSGQPQHF
TRBJ2-7 | NA | TRBV20-1 | CSASLASYEQYF
TRBJ1-5 | NA | TRBV15 | CATRTGIGVLKPQHF
TRBJ1-5 | NA | TRBV4-1 | CASSQLQVGSNQPQHF
TRBJ2-3 | NA | TRBV9 | CASSGSVGTDTQYF
TRBJ2-7 | NA | TRBV29-1 | CSVGGVSSYNEQYF
TRBJ1-2 | NA | TRBV3-1 | CASSLTGTPDGYTF
TRBJ2-3 | TRBD1 | TRBV5-1 | CASRWDSNTDTQYF
TRBJ2-3 | NA | TRBV20-1 | CSARGRLSFADTQYF
TRBJ2-7 | NA | TRBV2 | CASRTPGSSYEQYF
TRBJ1-5 | NA | TRBV7-9 | CASSLDVFGSYQPQHF
TRBJ2-5 | NA | TRBV12-3/TRBV12-4 | CASRPYLDRQETQYF
TRBJ2-3 | TRBD2 | TRBV9 | CASSPGRGGLTDTQYF
TRBJ2-1 | NA | TRBV18 | CASSPVTRGNEQFF
TRBJ2-2 | NA | TRBV7-9 | CASSVVGSGELFF
TRBJ2-3 | NA | TRBV9 | CASSVDGRDSTDTQYF
TRBJ1-5 | TRBD1 | TRBV20-1 | CSARGQSYSNQPQHF
TRBJ2-7 | NA | TRBV11-2 | CASSSIGTSNEQYF
TRBJ2-4 | TRBD2 | TRBV7-2 | CASSSTSGGVKVEQYF
TRBJ2-2 | NA | TRBV7-3 | CASSSIPLGELFF
TRBJ1-3 | NA | TRBV6-5 | CASSYLPAGNTIYF
TRBJ1-5 | NA | TRBV5-6 | CASSSRRGWNQPQHF
TRBJ2-7 | NA | TRBV27 | CASSSTGEGAYEQYF
TRBJ2-5 | NA | TRBV10-3 | CAISPSSDQETQYF
TRBJ2-1 | NA | TRBV2 | CASSSSDTETQFF
TRBJ2-3 | NA | TRBV29-1 | CSECRSDTQYF
TRBJ2-2 | TRBD2 | TRBV7-2 | CASSRLAGKNTGELFF
TRBJ2-1 | TRBD2 | TRBV4-2 | CASSPWASGRANEQFF
TRBJ2-2 | TRBD2 | TRBV25-1 | CASSEPSGTVGELFF
TRBJ2-4 | NA | TRBV5-1 | CASSLGGSLLNIQYF
NA | TRBD1 | TRBV11-2 | CASSLWDRPYNEQYF
TRBJ1-5 | TRBD1 | TRBV6-6 | CASSSPDRGQEPQHF
TRBJ1-1 | NA | TRBV12-3/TRBV12-4 | CASSPPLRDTEAFF
TRBJ1-1 | NA | TRBV6-2/TRBV6-3 | CASSAWGRGAEAFF
TRBJ1-1 | TRBD1 | TRBV11-2 | CASSPRQGGMNTEAFF
TRBJ1-2 | TRBD1 | TRBV27 | CASSPPEGANYGYTF
TRBJ1-1 | NA | TRBV6-2/TRBV6-3 | CASSSSGLMNTEAFF
TRBJ1-5 | NA | TRBV7-8 | CASPRAGRNQPQHF
TRBJ1-5 | NA | TRBV12-3/TRBV12-4 | CASSTDTDLNQPQHF
TRBJ1-5 | NA | TRBV20-1 | CSAVDSHQPQHF
TRBJ2-7 | TRBD2 | TRBV6-1 | CAVGLAGVYEQYF
TRBJ2-3 | NA | TRBV29-1 | CSGGDRRSGPTDTQYF
TRBJ1-1 | NA | TRBV7-6 | CASSLAGLSSTEAFF
TRBJ1-1 | NA | TRBV30 | CAWTLPGQSAFF
NA | TRBD1 | TRBV2 | CASRETGGSYNEQYF
TRBJ1-1 | NA | TRBV20-1 | CSARVIGVEDTEAFF
TRBJ2-3 | NA | TRBV4-2 | CASSQDFYQRALQRDTQYF
NA | NA | TRBV2 | CASSVGTHEQYF
TRBJ2-3 | TRBD2 | TRBV4-1 | CASSPFPYAGGSTDTQYF
TRBJ1-3 | NA | TRBV7-2 | CASSPVLGSGNTIYF
TRBJ1-5 | TRBD1 | TRBV4-2 | CASSQPADRVTPQHF
TRBJ1-4 | NA | TRBV20-1 | CSAGAWVEKLFF